This T cell receptor beta chain appears in the sequencing data of a study of early T cells in non-severe SARS-CoV-2 infection. For the study at large: Sequenced bulk RNA came from whole blood that was unsorted, and chains were unpaired.

In the library, individual cDNA molecules carried attached unique molecular identifiers. A single record per CDR3 protein comes from TCRdb applying MiXCR to the 5' RACE reads. The sample consists of about 46,000 distinct CDR3 sequences, 5.4% of them appearing once. The CDR3 has 14 residues. V lost 6 bases to trimming and J lost 0 bases, with 6 bases between them. This clonotype has more than one count but fewer than ten. Sequenced here: whole blood, sampled at baseline. The rearrangement joins TRBV12-3 or TRBV12-4 to TRBJ2-6; possibly TRBD2 for D (6 bases). This clonotype originated in an adult who was a healthcare worker with PCR-confirmed SARS-CoV-2 infection or an uninfected control (not recorded which). The CDR3 region has the DNA TGTGCCAGCAGCGGGAGCTCTGGGGCCAACGTCCTGACTTTC. Amino acids: CASSGSSGANVLTF.